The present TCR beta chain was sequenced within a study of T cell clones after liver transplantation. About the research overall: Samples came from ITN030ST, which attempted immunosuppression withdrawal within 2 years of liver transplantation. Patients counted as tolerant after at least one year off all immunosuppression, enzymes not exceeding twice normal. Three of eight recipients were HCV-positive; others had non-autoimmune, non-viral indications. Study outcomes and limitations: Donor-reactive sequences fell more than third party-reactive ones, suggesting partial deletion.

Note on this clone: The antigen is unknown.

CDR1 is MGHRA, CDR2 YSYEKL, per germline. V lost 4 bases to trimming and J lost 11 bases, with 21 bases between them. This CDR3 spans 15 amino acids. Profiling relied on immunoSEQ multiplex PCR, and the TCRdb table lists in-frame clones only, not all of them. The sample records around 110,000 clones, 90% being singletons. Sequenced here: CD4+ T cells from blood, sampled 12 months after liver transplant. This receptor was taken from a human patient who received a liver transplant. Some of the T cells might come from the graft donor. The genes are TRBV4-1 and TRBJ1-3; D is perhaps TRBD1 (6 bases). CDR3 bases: TGCGCCAGCAGCCCCCTCACCGGGACAATTCGCCCCATATATTTT. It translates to CASSPLTGTIRPIYF.